This T cell receptor beta chain derives from a study of read filtering for tumor transcriptome and immune sequencing. Study overall: The cohort had roughly 17 men and more than 13 women aged about 45 to 80, mean about 70 years.

This clonotype was counted ten times or more. What it binds is unknown. The library was built from around 380 ng RNA with molecular barcoded adaptors for alpha/delta and beta/gamma chains. TCRdb recomputed calls from the reads with MiXCR, one row per CDR3 protein. This table holds tens of thousands of distinct CDR3 sequences, approximately 18% found once. Study findings and constraints: This fraction held mixed bone marrow immune cells after CD138-negative sorting. IR-seq and RNA-seq agreed better without single-read clonotypes.

The CDR3 totals 15 residues. V gave up 2 bases and J gave up 2 bases; unmatched junction bases: 5. Germline values: CDR1 LNHDA, CDR2 SQIVND (reference sequence). The chain has TRBV19 and TRBJ2-7; 8 positions match TRBD2. This receptor was identified in a donor at least 40 years old with multiple myeloma. The sequencing sample was made of a population of CD138-negative cells sorted from bone marrow. The CDR3 protein is CASSILLAVTYEQYF. As DNA, the CDR3 is TGTGCCAGTAGTATACTACTAGCGGTAACCTACGAGCAGTACTTC.